The 22 T cell receptor beta chains listed next were all sequenced from one sample in a study of control samples from healthy donors and cancer patients. Measured with immunoSEQ multiplex PCR; TCRdb has only the in-frame clones, and not every one. The sample lists about 94,000 clones, less than 95% occurring once. The sample taken for sequencing was blood. These receptors came from a woman aged 18-35 years in good health.

CDR3 DNA sequence: TGTGCCAGCAGCGATAGCCGCTACCCTTCACCCCTCCACTTT. Translating it yields CASSDSRYPSPLHF. V gene TRBV6-2 or TRBV6-3 combines with J gene TRBJ1-6, with D hard to call. Germline V gene lookup returns CDR1 MNHEY and CDR2 SVGEGT. The CDR3 runs to 14 residues. Deletions cut 6 bases from V and 9 bases from J, with 15 bases between.

This chain uses TRBV19 with TRBJ1-2, with TRBD1 matching 7 bases. The CDR3 contains 13 residues. The V and J ends lost 10 bases and 7 bases, in that order; junction bases with no gene match: 12. Germline CDR1 reads LNHDA; CDR2 reads SQIVND (reference sequence). CDR3 DNA sequence: TGTGCCACCAGGGCAGGGGGGCAGTCTGGCTACACCTTC. Its protein product is CATRAGGQSGYTF.

The chain uses TRBV9 and TRBJ2-3; D ambiguous. The CDR3 is 15 residues long. Germline V lookup: CDR1 SGDLS, CDR2 YYNGEE. With 0 bases removed from V and 1 base from J, the gap between germline ends came to 9 bases. The CDR3 region has the DNA TGTGCCAGCAGCGTAGGGCCCGAAGGCACAGATACGCAGTATTTT. Residues: CASSVGPEGTDTQYF.

V is TRBV7-9 and J is TRBJ1-2; TRBD1 aligns across 8 bases. This CDR3 has 14 residues. V shed 4 bases and J 3 bases; nucleotides not matched to a gene: 4. The germline CDR1 and CDR2 sequences are SEHNR and FQNEAQ (reference sequence). This CDR3 reads CASSSGTGYYGYTF. CDR3 bases: TGTGCCAGCAGCTCGGGGACAGGCTACTATGGCTACACCTTC.

The V call is TRBV3-1 (or the pseudogene TRBV3-2), the J call TRBJ2-7; D is unclear. Germline CDR1 is LGHDT and CDR2 is YNNKEL (reference sequence). The CDR3 covers 13 residues. The V and J ends lost 4 bases and 5 bases respectively, with 12 bases between them. The CDR3 region has the DNA TGTGCCAGCAGCCGGTCCCCCCTAAACGAGCAGTACTTC. Its protein is CASSRSPLNEQYF.

This rearrangement joins TRBV2 to TRBJ2-5, with TRBD2 matching over 11 bases. The germline gives CDR1 SNHLY, CDR2 FYNNEI. V trimming: 5 bases; J trimming: 3 bases; junction bases outside the gene matches: 2. The CDR3 is 14 amino acids. The CDR3 protein is CASSKTSGEETQYF. CDR3 bases: TGTGCCAGCAGTAAGACTAGCGGGGAAGAGACCCAGTACTTC.

V usage is TRBV9 and J usage is TRBJ1-2, with D perhaps TRBD1 (6 bases). Germline loops: CDR1 SGDLS, CDR2 YYNGEE. There are 11 residues in the CDR3. The CDR3 sequence: CALGWGRGYTF. CDR3 bases: TGTGCTCTCGGCTGGGGGCGCGGCTACACCTTC. The whole variable domain, filled in from reference TRBV9 and TRBJ1-2, reads DSGVTQTPKHLITATGQRVTLRCSPRSGDLSVYWYQQSLDQGLQFLIQYYNGEERAKGNILERFSAQQFPDLHSELNLSSLELGDSALYFCALGWGRGYTFGSGTRLTVV.

The genes are TRBV11-2 and TRBJ2-7; tentatively, D is TRBD1 (5 bases). Per germline, CDR1 SGHAT and CDR2 FQNNGV. The CDR3 length is 11 residues. Trimming left V 1 base short and J 12 bases short, with 10 bases between. CDR3 coding DNA: TGTGCCAGCAGCTTAGGCCCTGACAGGTACTTC. This gives the protein CASSLGPDRYF.

The chain combines TRBV7-3 with TRBJ2-2; D is undetermined. Germline-derived CDR1 and CDR2 are SGHTA and FQGTGA. The V end lost 5 bases, the J end lost 1 base, and 8 bases lay between the germline ends. The CDR3 is 14 residues long. The CDR3 coding sequence is TGTGCCAGCAGCGAGACGGTGAACACCGGGGAGCTGTTTTTT. Translating it yields CASSETVNTGELFF.

V gene TRBV6-5 combines with J gene TRBJ1-1; perhaps TRBD1 as D (5 bases). The CDR3 contains 15 residues. Per germline, CDR1 MNHEY and CDR2 SVGAGI. Trimming stripped 0 bases from V and 4 bases from J, with 12 bases between. The DNA for the CDR3 is TGTGCCAGCAGTTACTCGGGGGGGGTCGGCACTGAAGCTTTCTTT. Translated, it gives CASSYSGGVGTEAFF.

Notes on this clone: Other DNA sequences of this sample code for an identical CDR3. The rearrangement joins TRBV19 to TRBJ1-1, with D unclear. CDR3 size: 13 residues. V lost 0 bases and J lost 2, with 4 bases in between. Germline V gives CDR1 LNHDA, CDR2 SQIVND (reference sequence). Here the CDR3 reads CASSIDRNTEAFF. The CDR3 DNA reads as TGTGCCAGTAGTATAGACAGAAACACTGAAGCTTTCTTT. Using reference TRBV19 and TRBJ1-1 for the parts outside the CDR3, the full variable domain is DGGITQSPKYLFRKEGQNVTLSCEQNLNHDAMYWYRQDPGQGLRLIYYSQIVNDFQKGDIAEGYSVSREKKESFPLTVTSAQKNPTAFYLCASSIDRNTEAFFGQGTRLTVV.

The chain carries TRBV5-8 and TRBJ1-5, with a weak D call TRBD1 (6 bases). Per germline, CDR1 SGHTS and CDR2 YDEGEE. This CDR3 has 17 amino acids. Deletions cut 4 bases from V and 2 bases from J, with 19 bases between. The CDR3 here is CASSQIWTASGNQPQHF. DNA of the CDR3: TGTGCCAGCAGCCAAATCTGGACAGCATCCGGCAATCAGCCCCAGCATTTT.

This clone was seen more than once but under ten times. This chain joins TRBV6-5 and TRBJ1-2, with 9 bases identical to TRBD1. This CDR3 has 15 residues. Looked up from germline, CDR1 is MNHEY and CDR2 is SVGAGI. The trim removed 6 bases at V and 5 bases at J, leaving 10 bases unmatched. The CDR3 spells CASSAGTGWEYGYTF. CDR3 sequence (DNA): TGTGCCAGCAGCGCCGGGACAGGGTGGGAGTATGGCTACACCTTC.

This rearrangement joins TRBV19 to TRBJ1-4, with D uncertain. This CDR3 spans 14 amino acids. The germline V gene has CDR1 LNHDA and CDR2 SQIVND (reference sequence). Between the trimmed V and J ends, which lost 6 bases and 2 bases, there was a span of 10 bases. The DNA for the CDR3 is TGTGCCAGTAGAACCCACCAGACTAATGAAAAACTGTTTTTT. Encoded protein: CASRTHQTNEKLFF.

The chain links TRBV19 to TRBJ2-7; 7 bases are shared with TRBD1. CDR3 size: 16 residues. J was trimmed by 6 bases and V by 5 bases; bases with no gene match: 16. Germline CDR1 is LNHDA and CDR2 is SQIVND (reference sequence). CDR3 DNA: TGTGCCAGTAGTTGGGGACAGCCGTTAAGGGGTAGCGAGCAGTACTTC. Protein product: CASSWGQPLRGSEQYF.

The rearrangement links TRBV24-1 to TRBJ2-5; D assignment may be TRBD1 or TRBD2 (7 bases each). Trimming stripped 0 bases from V and 3 bases from J, with 13 bases between. Germline lookup yields CDR1 KGHDR and CDR2 SFDVKD. The CDR3 length is 16 residues. This CDR3 reads CATSDLTQGGKETQYF. Here the CDR3 DNA reads TGTGCCACCAGTGATTTGACCCAGGGGGGGAAAGAGACCCAGTACTTC.

This clone was seen once. The chain carries TRBV6-6 and TRBJ2-7; 10 bases are a match to TRBD2. This CDR3 contains 16 residues. V shed 6 bases, J shed 4 bases, and the junction held 12 bases outside the gene matches. Germline lookup yields CDR1 MNHNY and CDR2 SVGAGI (reference sequence). CDR3 nucleotide sequence: TGTGCCAGCAGCCACCTAGAGGCTAGCGGGGGTTACGAGCAGTACTTC. Translation gives CASSHLEASGGYEQYF.

The chain joins TRBV7-9 to TRBJ2-1; TRBD1 matches 9 bases. The CDR3 extends over 15 amino acids. Germline CDR1 is SEHNR and CDR2 is FQNEAQ (reference sequence). The V and J ends lost 3 bases and 8 bases, in that order; junction bases with no gene match: 8. CDR3 nucleotides: TGTGCCAGCAGCTTGCGACAGGGGGAAAGGGATGAGCAGTTCTTC. Translation: CASSLRQGERDEQFF.

This clone was counted only a few times. The DNA of the CDR3 is TGTGCCAGCAGCGCCCCTCTACCGGGACAGGCCTACGAGCAGTACTTC. This gives the protein CASSAPLPGQAYEQYF. The genes are TRBV9 and TRBJ2-7; 8 bases agree with TRBD1. Germline CDR1 SGDLS, CDR2 YYNGEE. Trimming cost V 3 bases and J 2 bases; bases outside gene matches: 10. There are 16 residues in the CDR3.

CDR3 nucleotides: TGTGCCAGCAGCGGGACAGAGACCGACCACGAGCAGTACTTC. It codes for CASSGTETDHEQYF. The V and J genes are TRBV7-8 and TRBJ2-7, with TRBD1 identical over 7 bases. The CDR3 runs 14 residues. The trim removed 5 bases at V and 5 bases at J, leaving 9 bases unmatched. CDR1 SGHVS and CDR2 FQNEAQ come from the germline V gene.

The V gene is TRBV7-2, the J gene TRBJ2-2, with 7 nucleotides matching TRBD2. The V gene end was trimmed by 3 bases and the J gene end by 8 bases; junction bases not matched to a gene: 9. This CDR3 region has 15 residues. Germline V gives CDR1 SGHTA, CDR2 FQGNSA. The CDR3 reads CASSLRGRGFGELFF. The CDR3 DNA reads TGTGCCAGCAGCTTGCGGGGGAGGGGATTTGGGGAGCTGTTTTTT.

The CDR3 sequence is CASSQSGIYRASNQPQHF. CDR3 DNA: TGCGCCAGCAGTCAATCGGGGATATACAGGGCAAGCAATCAGCCCCAGCATTTT. This sequence joins TRBV23-1 and TRBJ1-5; tentative D call: TRBD1 (6 bases). TRBV23-1 is noted as an ORF with a role that remains uncertain. The CDR3 length is 18 residues. The ends were cut back, 0 bases at V and 1 base at J, with 16 bases in the middle.